The entry below gives a single TCR beta chain sequence along with its context. These data originate in a study of control samples from healthy donors and cancer patients. This CDR3 contains 12 residues. Trimming took 3 bases from V and 8 from J, leaving 5 bases between them. This table comes from immunoSEQ multiplex PCR, and its TCRdb copy is limited to in-frame clones, with some not included. Found here are about 79,000 clones, approximately 93% of them singletons; the top ten hold 0.95% to 1.5%. Sequences were obtained from PBMCs. The gene calls are TRBV12-3 or TRBV12-4 and TRBJ1-6; D gene uncertain. The source of this sequence is a woman between 40 and 50 years old with lung cancer. CDR3 residues: CASSFPYSPLHF. The CDR3 DNA reads as TGTGCCAGCAGTTTCCCGTATTCACCCCTCCACTTT.